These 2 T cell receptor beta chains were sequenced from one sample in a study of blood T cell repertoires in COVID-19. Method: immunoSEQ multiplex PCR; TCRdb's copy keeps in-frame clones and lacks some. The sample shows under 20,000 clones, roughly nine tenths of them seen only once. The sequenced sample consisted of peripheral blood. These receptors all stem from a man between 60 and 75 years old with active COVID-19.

This chain's CDR3 is CASSLRGRNSPLHF. For the CDR3, the DNA is TGCGCCAGCAGCTTGCGTGGCAGGAATTCACCCCTCCACTTT. The chain carries TRBV5-1 and TRBJ1-6; D is unresolved. Germline loops: CDR1 SGHRS, CDR2 YFSETQ. The CDR3 covers 14 residues. V was pared by 1 base and J by 7 bases, with 9 bases between. The full variable domain, in which reference TRBV5-1 and TRBJ1-6 provide the parts outside the CDR3, is KAGVTQTPRYLIKTRGQQVTLSCSPISGHRSVSWYQQTPGQGLQFLFEYFSETQRNKGNFPGRFSGRQFSNSRSEMNVSTLELGDSALYLCASSLRGRNSPLHFGNGTRLTVT.

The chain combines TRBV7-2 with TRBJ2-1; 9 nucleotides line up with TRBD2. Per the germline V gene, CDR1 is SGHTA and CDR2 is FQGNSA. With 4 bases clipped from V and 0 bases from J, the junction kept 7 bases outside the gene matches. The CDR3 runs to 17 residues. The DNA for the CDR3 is TGTGCCAGCAGCTCCCGGGTAGCGGGGGACTCCTACAATGAGCAGTTCTTC. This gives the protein CASSSRVAGDSYNEQFF.